Reported below is one T cell receptor beta chain. Its antigen is currently unknown. This sample stems from a study of cytomegalovirus exposure and HLA in healthy donors. Background on the study: An analysis done earlier identified 90 million to 120 million unique TCR beta sequences from approximately 170 million T cells. Study results and caveats: The authors later found most CMV-associated TCR beta chains appeared HLA-restricted. Because they were indistinguishable, some V segments, including TRBV6-2 and TRBV6-3, were excluded.

The CDR3 covers 14 residues. Germline V gives CDR1 MNHEY, CDR2 SMNVEV (reference sequence). Trimming took 6 bases from V and 3 from J, leaving 14 bases between them. Primers included in the PCR were 60 Vbeta and 13 Jbeta primers. Clones were sequenced by immunoSEQ multiplex PCR, and TCRdb holds only the in-frame ones, with some missing. The sample yields about 180,000 clones, 80% seen once. Sequenced sample: PBMCs. This receptor was identified in a girl aged 5 to 17 in good health and CMV-seropositive. The rearrangement joins TRBV27 to TRBJ1-2; no firm D call. The CDR3 DNA sequence: TGTGCCAGCAGCCTCCAGGCGGGCTACTATGGCTACACCTTC. Amino acids: CASSLQAGYYGYTF.